This entry concerns a single T cell receptor (beta chain). Antigen: not known. Trimming left V 3 bases short and J 2 bases short, with 8 bases between. The CDR3 contains 13 residues. Germline CDR1 reads MGHRA; CDR2 reads YSYEKL. CD8 cells regarded as naive lacked CD45RO, were positively chosen for CCR7, and omitted terminally differentiated effector memory CD45RA+ cells. The source of the sample is a study of shared clonotypes between healthy human individuals. Study outcomes and limitations: The expectation was that sequencing depth would affect clonotype sharing among donors. Clonotypes which were not shared had lower generation probabilities than clonotypes that all four donors shared. The naive CD4 repertoires of several donors were compared, and around 5.1% of clonotypes were shared.

The assay was immunoSEQ multiplex PCR, and TCRdb's table has in-frame clones only and misses some. Of around 1.9 million clones detected, just over 90% appear once; the ten largest clones hold around 1.8%. The TCR sequence derives from a young man in good health. Some clones in this sample may be carry-over from other donors' samples. V is TRBV4-1 and J is TRBJ2-7; no clear D. Sequencing used naive CD8+ T cells from PBMCs. Written as DNA, the CDR3 is TGCGCCAGCAGCCAGACCCAGACCTACGAGCAGTACTTC. Amino acids: CASSQTQTYEQYF.